The 5 T cell receptor beta chains reported below all come from one sample, sequenced in a study of cytomegalovirus exposure and HLA in healthy donors. Primers: 60 Vbeta forward and 13 Jbeta reverse. Data came from immunoSEQ multiplex PCR; TCRdb stores just in-frame clones and leaves some out. The sample lists about 130,000 clones, over 70% occurring once. The specimen was PBMCs. All receptors derive from a man between 18 and 29 years old in good health and CMV-seropositive.

The genes are TRBV7-2 and TRBJ1-1, with 8 bases lining up with TRBD1. This CDR3 has 15 residues. The ends lost 5 bases at V and 1 base at J; junction bases unmatched: 6. Germline V gives CDR1 SGHTA, CDR2 FQGNSA. The CDR3 region is CASSPTGQANTEAFF. The CDR3, as DNA: TGTGCCAGCAGCCCCACGGGACAGGCGAACACTGAAGCTTTCTTT.

This clone occurred once. The rearrangement uses TRBV6-1 and TRBJ1-6; D may be TRBD1 (5 bases). The CDR3 covers 15 residues. CDR1 and CDR2 (germline): MNHNS, SASEGT. Deletions cut 5 bases from V and 9 bases from J, with 17 bases between. CDR3 sequence reads: CASSLPQGRGSPLHF. The CDR3 DNA reads TGTGCCAGCAGTTTACCGCAGGGCCGAGGTTCACCCCTCCACTTT.

CDR3: CASSRLGPRGEKLFF. CDR3 DNA: TGTGCCAGCAGCAGGCTAGGCCCCAGAGGTGAAAAACTGTTTTTT. The chain couples TRBV7-7 to TRBJ1-4; unclear D gene. This CDR3 is built from 15 residues. The V gene lost 5 bases and the J gene lost 7 bases, with 17 bases spanning the gap. Germline CDR1 and CDR2: SSHAT and FNYEAQ (reference sequence).

The chain joins TRBV4-3 to TRBJ2-2; D remains ambiguous. Trimming removed 0 bases at V and 9 bases at J, with 14 bases between. CDR1 and CDR2 (germline): LGHNA, YSLEER. This CDR3 contains 15 residues. The CDR3, as DNA: TGCGCCAGCAGCCAAGATAAGTGGGCGCAGAGGGAGCTGTTTTTT. Encoded protein: CASSQDKWAQRELFF.

This clone showed up just once. The V and J genes are TRBV30 and TRBJ2-3; a possible D gene is TRBD1 (5 bases). CDR3 size: 13 residues. The V gene lost 3 bases and the J gene lost 4 bases, with 11 bases spanning the gap. Germline V gives CDR1 GTSNPN, CDR2 SVGIG (reference sequence). The CDR3 coding sequence is TGTGCCTGGAGGGGGCTAGAAGCAGATACGCAGTATTTT. This sequence encodes CAWRGLEADTQYF.